A selection of T cell receptor beta chains follows, all from one sample in a study of T cell responses to AZD1222 COVID-19 vaccine. Here immunoSEQ multiplex PCR was the method, and the copy in TCRdb shows in-frame clones only, minus some. The data show roughly 120,000 clones, with about nine tenths seen just once and roughly 4.1% held by the top ten. The sample in question was peripheral blood, obtained on day 0 of AZD1222 vaccination. Every receptor here comes from an adult in good health. Each CDR3 is given with its conserved first and last residue. A D gene is named only where the DNA matches it firmly. Rows may omit the clone size; those that give it use once, few, many or a size class.

j_call	d_call	clone_size	v_call	cdr3_aa	cdr3_nt
TRBJ2-3	TRBD2	-	TRBV7-9	CASSYSGGATDTQYF	TGTGCCAGCAGCTATAGCGGGGGGGCCACAGATACGCAGTATTTT
TRBJ2-6	-	few	TRBV6-4	CASSQSAGANVLTF	TGTGCCAGCAGTCAAAGTGCTGGGGCCAACGTCCTGACTTTC
TRBJ1-4	-	-	TRBV2	CASGQPNEKLFF	TGTGCCAGCGGACAGCCAAATGAAAAACTGTTTTTT
TRBJ1-4	TRBD1	-	TRBV7-9	CASSIQGANEKLFF	TGTGCCAGCAGCATCCAGGGGGCTAATGAAAAACTGTTTTTT
TRBJ1-2	TRBD1	-	TRBV7-9	CASSIGTVYGYTF	TGTGCCAGCAGCATTGGGACAGTCTATGGCTACACCTTC
TRBJ1-5	-	-	TRBV24-1	CATSLSDSNQPQHF	TGTGCCACCAGCCTGAGCGATAGCAATCAGCCCCAGCATTTT
TRBJ2-7	TRBD2	-	TRBV11-2	CASSLGLAAYEQYF	TGTGCCAGCAGCTTAGGACTAGCGGCCTACGAGCAGTACTTC
TRBJ2-7	-	-	TRBV29-1	CSVELGGNEQYF	TGCAGCGTTGAATTAGGGGGAAACGAGCAGTACTTC
TRBJ1-5	-	-	TRBV28	CASTPMGGTDQPQHF	TGTGCCAGCACCCCCATGGGGGGAACGGATCAGCCCCAGCATTTT
TRBJ2-7	-	-	TRBV12-3/TRBV12-4	CASSPDSVEQYF	TGTGCCAGCAGCCCGGACTCGGTCGAGCAGTACTTC
TRBJ1-5	TRBD1	-	TRBV2	CASRGQLGQPQHF	TGTGCCAGCAGGGGACAGCTGGGCCAGCCCCAGCATTTT
TRBJ2-7	TRBD2	-	TRBV13	CASSLAGGGYEQYF	TGTGCCAGCAGCTTAGCGGGGGGAGGCTACGAGCAGTACTTC
TRBJ2-7	-	-	TRBV7-9	CASSPPHNTYEQYF	TGTGCCAGCAGCCCACCACATAATACCTACGAGCAGTACTTC
TRBJ1-1	-	-	TRBV7-2	CASSLHSMNTEAFF	TGTGCCAGCAGCTTACACAGCATGAACACTGAAGCTTTCTTT
TRBJ1-3	TRBD1	-	TRBV7-8	CASSLTDRAGNTIYF	TGTGCCAGCAGCCTGACAGACAGGGCTGGAAACACCATATATTTT
TRBJ1-1	-	once	TRBV7-8	CASSLTKGPEAFF	TGTGCCAGCAGCTTAACCAAGGGCCCAGAAGCTTTCTTT
TRBJ1-2	TRBD1	-	TRBV3-1/TRBV3-2	CASSVRQGLKDGYTF	TGTGCCAGCAGCGTCCGACAGGGGCTTAAGGATGGCTACACCTTC
TRBJ1-1	-	-	TRBV6-5	CASGGRSNTEAFF	TGTGCCAGCGGAGGCAGGTCGAACACTGAAGCTTTCTTT
TRBJ2-5	-	-	TRBV9	CASSTRMGETQYF	TGTGCCAGCAGCACCAGGATGGGAGAGACCCAGTACTTC
TRBJ1-1	-	once	TRBV6-5	CASSPDSSRAFF	TGTGCCAGCAGCCCGGACAGCTCGCGAGCTTTCTTT
TRBJ2-1	TRBD2	-	TRBV12-3/TRBV12-4	CASRAGGRYEQFF	TGTGCCAGCAGGGCGGGGGGGCGGTATGAGCAGTTCTTC
TRBJ2-3	TRBD2	few	TRBV6-7	CASSHPTEGTSGGTSTDTQYF	TGTGCCAGCAGTCACCCCACGGAAGGGACTAGCGGGGGGACTAGCACAGATACGCAGTATTTT
TRBJ1-4	-	once	TRBV24-1	CATGTLQSGDEKLFF	TGTGCCACCGGGACCCTACAGAGCGGGGATGAAAAACTGTTTTTT
TRBJ1-4	-	-	TRBV30	CAWSVGSGSSIAREKLFF	TGTGCCTGGAGTGTAGGTTCAGGGAGTAGCATCGCTCGGGAAAAACTGTTTTTT
TRBJ2-7	TRBD1	-	TRBV18	CASSPLGTGGDVQYF	TGTGCCAGCTCACCACTAGGGACAGGGGGGGATGTGCAGTACTTC